Below, 21 T cell receptor beta chains from the same sample are listed, as sequenced in a study of blood T cells in healthy people across ages. A second about 6 to 12 cycle PCR used barcoded and J-beta primers. TCRdb itself ran the 5' RACE reads through MiXCR, one entry per CDR3 protein. Of about 670,000 distinct CDR3 sequences listed, 45% to 60% are singletons. Sequenced input: blood. The receptor set was obtained from a woman older than 75 in good health.

As to this clonotype: The junction departs from the called germline gene at one end, perhaps through a read error. V usage is TRBV12-3 or TRBV12-4 and J usage is TRBJ2-3; D not certain. The CDR3 contains 12 residues. CDR3: CSSSLFGDTQYF. The DNA for the CDR3 is TGTTCCAGTAGCCTCTTTGGGGATACGCAGTATTTT.

The V and J genes are TRBV24-1 and TRBJ2-1; 9 nucleotides agree with TRBD2. The germline V gene has CDR1 KGHDR and CDR2 SFDVKD. The CDR3 is 16 residues long. V lost 2 bases and J lost 8; bases outside the gene matches: 9. CDR3 sequence reads: CATSDSSDSGSDEQFF. The DNA for the CDR3 is TGTGCCACCAGTGATTCGTCAGATAGCGGGAGTGATGAGCAGTTCTTC.

A word on this clonotype: This may be a read error: a much more frequent sequence differs by one nucleotide. V is TRBV12-5 and J is TRBJ2-3; 10 bases map to TRBD2. Germline trimming cut 3 bases from V and 4 bases from J; bases unmatched to any gene: 13. The germline V gene has CDR1 LGHNT and CDR2 FRNRAP. This CDR3 comprises 18 residues. CDR3 region: CASGLIAGGRNLADTQYF. The CDR3 DNA reads as TGTGCTAGTGGTTTAATAGCGGGAGGCAGAAATTTGGCAGATACGCAGTATTTT.

Remarks on this clonotype: A read error may be the cause here, since a much bigger clone is one base away. The CDR3 coding sequence is TGTGCCATCGGTGAACTAGCGGGCTATGAGCAGTTCTTC. This codes for CAIGELAGYEQFF. This chain links TRBV10-3 with TRBJ2-1; TRBD2 aligns across 9 bases. Germline V gives CDR1 ENHRY, CDR2 SYGVKD. The CDR3 is 13 residues long.

This chain joins TRBV29-1 and TRBJ2-3; 10 positions agree with TRBD2. The germline V gene has CDR1 SQVTM and CDR2 ANQGSEA. The V gene end was trimmed by 3 bases and the J gene end by 8 bases; junction bases not matched to a gene: 8. The CDR3 sequence is 14 residues long. The CDR3 reads CSVDVAGGQGTQYF. The CDR3 DNA reads as TGCAGCGTTGATGTAGCGGGAGGTCAGGGTACGCAGTATTTT.

The chain carries TRBV29-1 and TRBJ1-2; a weak D match, TRBD1 (6 bases). Germline values: CDR1 SQVTM, CDR2 ANQGSEA. V was trimmed by 1 base and J by 8 bases, leaving 14 bases between them. The length of the CDR3 is 13 residues. The CDR3 protein is CSVEGVQGLGYTF. The CDR3 coding sequence is TGCAGCGTTGAAGGGGTACAGGGATTGGGCTACACCTTC. Full variable domain (rest looked up from reference TRBV29-1 and TRBJ1-2): SAVISQKPSRDICQRGTSLTIQCQVDSQVTMMFWYRQQPGQSLTLIATANQGSEATYESGFVIDKFPISRPNLTFSTLTVSNMSPEDSSIYLCSVEGVQGLGYTFGSGTRLTVV.

V usage is TRBV4-1 and J usage is TRBJ2-1; D is possibly TRBD2 (6 bases). The CDR3 covers 16 residues. The germline V gene has CDR1 MGHRA and CDR2 YSYEKL. V lost 1 base and J 6 bases, leaving 16 bases between the germline ends. The CDR3 DNA sequence: TGCGCCAGCAGCCAAGTCTGGGGGACTCCCTGCAATGAGCAGTTCTTC. Amino acid sequence: CASSQVWGTPCNEQFF.

This sequence joins TRBV25-1 and TRBJ2-7; 8 nucleotides align to TRBD1. CDR3 length: 14 residues. CDR1 and CDR2 (germline): MGHDK, SYGVNS. The ends lost 6 bases at V and 5 bases at J; junction bases unmatched: 9. The CDR3 DNA reads TGTGCCAGCAGCCCTTGGGCCAGGGGGCACGAGCAGTACTTC. This gives the protein CASSPWARGHEQYF.

The V call is TRBV12-3 or TRBV12-4, the J call TRBJ2-4; 14 positions match TRBD2. The CDR3 loop spans 19 amino acids. Unmatched junction bases numbered 9, after V lost 5 bases and J lost 0 bases. CDR3 loop: CASSAGLAGGPLAKNIQYF. For the CDR3, the DNA is TGTGCCAGCAGTGCCGGACTAGCGGGGGGACCTCTAGCCAAAAACATTCAGTACTTC.

The chain couples TRBV7-2 to TRBJ2-1, with D tentatively TRBD2 (7 bases). The CDR3 is 15 residues long. V gave up 4 bases and J gave up 6 bases, with 16 bases separating them. The germline CDR1 and CDR2 sequences are SGHTA and FQGNSA. The CDR3 spells CASSYRGGTSNEQFF. CDR3 DNA: TGTGCCAGCAGCTATAGGGGGGGAACTTCCAATGAGCAGTTCTTC. Full variable domain (remainder filled in from reference TRBV7-2 and TRBJ2-1): GAGVSQSPSNKVTEKGKDVELRCDPISGHTALYWYRQSLGQGLEFLIYFQGNSAPDKSGLPSDRFSAERTGGSVSTLTIQRTQQEDSAVYLCASSYRGGTSNEQFFGPGTRLTVL.

The table lists this clonotype with a few counts. The chain has TRBV11-2 and TRBJ1-2; 12 bases fit TRBD1. The CDR3 totals 14 residues. V dropped 5 bases and J dropped 6; count of bases not matched to a gene: 4. CDR1 and CDR2 (germline): SGHAT, FQNNGV. In nucleotides, the CDR3 is TGTGCCAGCAGCGCCGGGACAGGGGGCGATGGCTACACCTTC. It encodes CASSAGTGGDGYTF.

This clonotype came up a few times. The chain employs TRBV27 and TRBJ1-1; D might be TRBD1 (5 bases). Germline V CDR1 and CDR2: MNHEY, SMNVEV (reference sequence). CDR3 length: 14 residues. Trimming cost V 7 bases and J 0 bases, with 12 bases left between them. The CDR3 DNA sequence: TGTGCCAGCACTCCGACAGTGATGAACACTGAAGCTTTCTTT. It translates to CASTPTVMNTEAFF.

This clonotype has just one count. The gene calls are TRBV29-1 and TRBJ2-3, with D possibly TRBD2 on 5 matching bases. The V and J ends lost 5 bases and 1 base respectively, with 19 bases between them. The CDR3 length is 16 residues. CDR1 is SQVTM, CDR2 ANQGSEA, per germline. The CDR3, as DNA: TGCAGCGTTCGAGACCAACTAGAACCCGGCACAGATACGCAGTATTTT. This gives the protein CSVRDQLEPGTDTQYF.

At least ten counts were recorded for this clonotype. The CDR3 bases are TGTGCCAGTCGCCCGAGGACGGGGAACACTGAAGCTTTCTTT. Translating gives CASRPRTGNTEAFF. V gene TRBV6-6 combines with J gene TRBJ1-1, with D unclear. V lost 9 bases to trimming and J lost 1 base, with 15 bases between them. CDR1 MNHNY and CDR2 SVGAGI come from the germline V gene (reference sequence). The length of the CDR3 is 14 residues.

J is TRBJ1-1 and V is TRBV20-1, with D perhaps matching TRBD1 (5 bases). CDR1 is DFQATT, CDR2 SNEGSKA, per germline (reference sequence). Trimming took off 5 bases at V and 5 bases at J, with 18 bases between the two ends. This CDR3 comprises 14 residues. CDR3 protein: CSAPLPGGRTEAFF. CDR3 in DNA: TGCAGTGCTCCATTGCCGGGGGGAAGGACTGAAGCTTTCTTT.

The chain carries TRBV9 and TRBJ1-1; no firm D call. The CDR3 spans 16 residues. V dropped 4 bases and J dropped 8 bases, with 24 bases sitting between them. Germline values: CDR1 SGDLS, CDR2 YYNGEE. CDR3 in DNA: TGTGCCAGCAGCCCAACTCCCTCAGTCAGAGCCGAAGAAGCTTTCTTT. Protein sequence: CASSPTPSVRAEEAFF.

This chain uses TRBV20-1 with TRBJ1-5; D remains unclear. The length of the CDR3 is 12 residues. Germline values: CDR1 DFQATT, CDR2 SNEGSKA (reference sequence). Trimming removed 4 bases from V and 3 bases from J, with 7 bases in between. The CDR3 region is CSATPINQPQHF. Written as DNA, the CDR3 is TGCAGTGCTACCCCGATCAATCAGCCCCAGCATTTT.

The chain links TRBV10-3 to TRBJ2-7; weak D call: TRBD2 (5 bases). This CDR3 region has 14 residues. Trimming left V 0 bases short and J 1 base short, with 7 bases between. Germline V lookup: CDR1 ENHRY, CDR2 SYGVKD. The DNA of the CDR3 is TGTGCCATCAGTGAGTCTAGGGAGTCCTACGAGCAGTACTTC. Protein sequence: CAISESRESYEQYF.

This sequence joins TRBV2 and TRBJ1-4; D gene ambiguous. CDR1 and CDR2 (germline): SNHLY, FYNNEI. This CDR3 spans 14 amino acids. V was pared by 10 bases and J by 4 bases, with 16 bases between. This chain's CDR3 is CAMKERLINEKLFF. DNA for the CDR3: TGTGCCATGAAAGAGAGGCTCATTAATGAAAAACTGTTTTTT.

Remarks on this clonotype: This sequence may be a read error, since a much larger clone differs from it by one base. The J gene is TRBJ2-3, the V gene TRBV2, with 7 bases lining up with TRBD2. The J segment lost 9 bases and the V segment lost 6 bases, leaving 15 bases of the junction unmatched. The CDR3 covers 15 residues. Germline-derived CDR1 and CDR2 are SNHLY and FYNNEI. The CDR3 nucleotides read TGTGCCAGCAGGGAGGGGACGGCGGGGGACTTGACGCAGTATTTT. This codes for CASREGTAGDLTQYF.

The chain recombines TRBV4-3 with TRBJ2-3, with D maybe TRBD2 (5 bases). CDR1 and CDR2 (germline): LGHNA, YSLEER. The V end was cut by 0 bases, the J end by 3 bases, with 13 bases between. The CDR3 length is 16 residues. CDR3 sequence: CASSQDRAGLTDTQYF. The CDR3 DNA reads TGCGCCAGCAGCCAAGATCGCGCGGGCTTAACAGATACGCAGTATTTT.